This T cell receptor (beta chain) is drawn from a study of early T cells in non-severe SARS-CoV-2 infection. The study's findings and limits: Database matching using VDJdb favored anti-spike CD8 responses, with private and CD4 specificities left missing.

Trimming stripped 3 bases from V and 0 bases from J, with 11 bases between. The CDR3 spans 14 residues. From germline, CDR1 is DFQATT and CDR2 SNEGSKA (reference sequence). This clonotype is categorized as medium-sized. What it recognizes is unknown. Unique molecular identifier tags were affixed to discrete cDNA molecules. TCRdb analysed the 5' RACE reads with MiXCR anew, one entry per CDR3 protein. This table has 29,000 or so distinct CDR3 sequences, 4.5% appearing once. The chain recombines TRBV20-1 with TRBJ2-5; possible D gene TRBD2, 5 bases. This TCR was recovered from an adult who was a healthcare worker with PCR-confirmed SARS-CoV-2 infection or an uninfected control (not recorded which). The sample was whole blood. CDR3 coding DNA: TGCAGTGCTAGGAGTGGAGGAGACCAAGAGACCCAGTACTTC. Translating it yields CSARSGGDQETQYF.